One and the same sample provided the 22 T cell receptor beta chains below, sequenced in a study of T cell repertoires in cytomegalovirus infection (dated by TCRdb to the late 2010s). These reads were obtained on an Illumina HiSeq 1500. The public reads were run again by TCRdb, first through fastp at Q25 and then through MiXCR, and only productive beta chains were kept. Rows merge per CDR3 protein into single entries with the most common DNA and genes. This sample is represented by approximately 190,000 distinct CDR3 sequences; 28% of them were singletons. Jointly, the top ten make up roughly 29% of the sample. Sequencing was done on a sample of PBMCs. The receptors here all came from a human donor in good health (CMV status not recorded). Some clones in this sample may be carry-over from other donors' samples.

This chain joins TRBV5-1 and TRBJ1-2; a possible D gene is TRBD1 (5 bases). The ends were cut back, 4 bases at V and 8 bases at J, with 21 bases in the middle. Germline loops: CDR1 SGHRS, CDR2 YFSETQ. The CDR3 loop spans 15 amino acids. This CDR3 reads CASSPGGPEKGGYTF. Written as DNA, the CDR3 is TGCGCCAGCAGCCCTGGGGGACCGGAGAAAGGAGGCTACACCTTC.

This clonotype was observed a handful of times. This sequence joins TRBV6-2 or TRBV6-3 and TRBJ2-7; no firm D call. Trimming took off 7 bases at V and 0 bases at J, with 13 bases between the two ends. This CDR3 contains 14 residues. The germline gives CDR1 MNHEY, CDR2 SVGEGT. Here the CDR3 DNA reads TGTGCCAGCATTAAAGACCGCTTCTCCTACGAGCAGTACTTC. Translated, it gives CASIKDRFSYEQYF.

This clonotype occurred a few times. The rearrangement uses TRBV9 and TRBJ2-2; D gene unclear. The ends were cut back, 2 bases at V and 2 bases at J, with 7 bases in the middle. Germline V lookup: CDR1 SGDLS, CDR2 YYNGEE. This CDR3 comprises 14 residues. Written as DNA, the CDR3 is TGTGCCAGCAGCGTCCCGGATAACACCGGGGAGCTGTTTTTT. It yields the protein CASSVPDNTGELFF. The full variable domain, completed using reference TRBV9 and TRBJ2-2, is DSGVTQTPKHLITATGQRVTLRCSPRSGDLSVYWYQQSLDQGLQFLIQYYNGEERAKGNILERFSAQQFPDLHSELNLSSLELGDSALYFCASSVPDNTGELFFGEGSRLTVL.

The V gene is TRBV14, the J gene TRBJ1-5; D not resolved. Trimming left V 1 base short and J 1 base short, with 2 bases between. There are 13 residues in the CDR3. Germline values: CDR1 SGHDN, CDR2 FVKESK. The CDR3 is CASSQASNQPQHF. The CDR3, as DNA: TGTGCCAGCAGCCAAGCCAGCAATCAGCCCCAGCATTTT.

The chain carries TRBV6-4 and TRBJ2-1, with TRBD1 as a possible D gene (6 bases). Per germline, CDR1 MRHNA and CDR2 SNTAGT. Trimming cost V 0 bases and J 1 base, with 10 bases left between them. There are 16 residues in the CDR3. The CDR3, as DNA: TGTGCCAGCAGTGACTCCTCAGGGGAATCCTACAATGAGCAGTTCTTC. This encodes CASSDSSGESYNEQFF.

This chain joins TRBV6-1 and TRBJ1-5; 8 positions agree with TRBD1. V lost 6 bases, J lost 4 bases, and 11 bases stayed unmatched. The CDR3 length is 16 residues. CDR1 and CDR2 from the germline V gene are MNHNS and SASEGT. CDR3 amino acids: CASRLTQGARNQPQHF. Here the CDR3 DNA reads TGTGCCAGCAGGCTAACTCAGGGGGCGCGGAATCAGCCCCAGCATTTT.

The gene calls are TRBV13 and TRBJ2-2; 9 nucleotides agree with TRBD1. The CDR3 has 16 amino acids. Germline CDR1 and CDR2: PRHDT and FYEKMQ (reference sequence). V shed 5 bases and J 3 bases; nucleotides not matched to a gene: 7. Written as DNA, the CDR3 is TGTGCCAGCAGCCCTAGGGACAGGGCGGACACCGGGGAGCTGTTTTTT. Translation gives CASSPRDRADTGELFF.

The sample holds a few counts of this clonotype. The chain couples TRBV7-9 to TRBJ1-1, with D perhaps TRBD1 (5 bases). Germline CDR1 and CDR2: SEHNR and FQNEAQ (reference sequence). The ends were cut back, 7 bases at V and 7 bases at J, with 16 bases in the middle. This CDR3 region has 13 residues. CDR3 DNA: TGTGCCAGCACCCTGATGGGGGAGGGTGAAGCTTTCTTT. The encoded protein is CASTLMGEGEAFF. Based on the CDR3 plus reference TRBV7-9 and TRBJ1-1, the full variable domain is DTGVSQNPRHKITKRGQNVTFRCDPISEHNRLYWYRQTLGQGPEFLTYFQNEAQLEKSRLLSDRFSAERPKGSFSTLEIQRTEQGDSAMYLCASTLMGEGEAFFGQGTRLTVV.

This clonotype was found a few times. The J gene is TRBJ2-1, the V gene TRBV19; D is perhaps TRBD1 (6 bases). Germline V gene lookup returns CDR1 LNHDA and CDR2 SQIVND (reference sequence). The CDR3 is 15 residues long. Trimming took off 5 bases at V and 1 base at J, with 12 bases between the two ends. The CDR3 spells CASSPRGGSYNEQFF. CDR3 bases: TGTGCCAGTAGTCCCCGAGGGGGATCCTACAATGAGCAGTTCTTC.

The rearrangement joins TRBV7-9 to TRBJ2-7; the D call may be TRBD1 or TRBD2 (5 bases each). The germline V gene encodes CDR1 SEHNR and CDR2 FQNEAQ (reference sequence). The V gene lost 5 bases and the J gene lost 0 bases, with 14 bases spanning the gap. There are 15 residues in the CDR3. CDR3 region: CASSVTGTPSYEQYF. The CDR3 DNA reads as TGTGCCAGCAGCGTTACCGGGACCCCCTCCTACGAGCAGTACTTC.

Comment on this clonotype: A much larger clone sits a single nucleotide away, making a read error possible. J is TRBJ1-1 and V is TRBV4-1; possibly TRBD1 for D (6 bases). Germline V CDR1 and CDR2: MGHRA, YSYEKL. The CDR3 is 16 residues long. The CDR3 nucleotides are TGCGCCAGCAGCCAAGAAGGTGGGACAATGAACAGTGAAGCTTTCTTT. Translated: CASSQEGGTMNSEAFF.

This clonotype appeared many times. In nucleotides, the CDR3 is TGTGCCAGCAGGGGCGGGGTCACAGATACGCAGTATTTT. Its translation: CASRGGVTDTQYF. This chain connects TRBV7-6 to TRBJ2-3; D possibly corresponds to TRBD2 (6 bases). The germline V and J ends were trimmed by 6 bases and 2 bases, with 9 bases remaining between them. The germline CDR1 and CDR2 sequences are SGHVS and FNYEAQ. There are 13 residues in the CDR3.

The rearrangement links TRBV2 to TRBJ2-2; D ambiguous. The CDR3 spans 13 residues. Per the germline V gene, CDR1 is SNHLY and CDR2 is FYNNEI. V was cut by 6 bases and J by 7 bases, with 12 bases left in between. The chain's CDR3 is CASRVLQVGELFF. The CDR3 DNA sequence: TGTGCCAGCAGAGTCCTTCAGGTCGGGGAGCTGTTTTTT.

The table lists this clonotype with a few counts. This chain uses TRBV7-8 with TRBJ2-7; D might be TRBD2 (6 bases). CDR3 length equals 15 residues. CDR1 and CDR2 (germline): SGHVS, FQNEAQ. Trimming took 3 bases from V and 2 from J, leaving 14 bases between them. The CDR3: CASSFGGSGTYEQYF. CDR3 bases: TGTGCCAGCAGCTTCGGTGGTAGCGGAACCTACGAGCAGTACTTC.

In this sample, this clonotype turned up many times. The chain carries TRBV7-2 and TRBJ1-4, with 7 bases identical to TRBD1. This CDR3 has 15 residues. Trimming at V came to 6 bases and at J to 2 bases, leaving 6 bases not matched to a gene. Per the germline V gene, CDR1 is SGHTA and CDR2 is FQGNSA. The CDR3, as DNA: TGTGCCAGCAGGGGACAGCATGGGACTAATGAAAAACTGTTTTTT. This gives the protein CASRGQHGTNEKLFF. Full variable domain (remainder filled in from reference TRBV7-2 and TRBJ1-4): GAGVSQSPSNKVTEKGKDVELRCDPISGHTALYWYRQSLGQGLEFLIYFQGNSAPDKSGLPSDRFSAERTGGSVSTLTIQRTQQEDSAVYLCASRGQHGTNEKLFFGSGTQLSVL.

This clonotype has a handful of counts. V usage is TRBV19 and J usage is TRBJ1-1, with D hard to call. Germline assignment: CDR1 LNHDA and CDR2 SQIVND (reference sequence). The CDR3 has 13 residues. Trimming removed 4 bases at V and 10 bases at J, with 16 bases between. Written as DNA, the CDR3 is TGTGCCAGTAGTACCGACGTCCGAATGGGAGCTTTCTTT. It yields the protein CASSTDVRMGAFF.

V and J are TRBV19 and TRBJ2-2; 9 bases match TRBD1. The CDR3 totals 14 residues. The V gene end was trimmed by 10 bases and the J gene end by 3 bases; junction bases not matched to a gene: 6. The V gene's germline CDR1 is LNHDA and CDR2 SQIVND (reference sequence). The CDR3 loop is CATTDRGDTGELFF. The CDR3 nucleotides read TGTGCCACCACTGACAGGGGGGACACCGGGGAGCTGTTTTTT.

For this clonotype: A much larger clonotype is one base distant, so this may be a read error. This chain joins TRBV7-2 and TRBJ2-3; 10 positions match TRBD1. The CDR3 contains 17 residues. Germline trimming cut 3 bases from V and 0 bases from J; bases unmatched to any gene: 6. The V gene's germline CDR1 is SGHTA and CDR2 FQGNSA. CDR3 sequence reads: CASSFVGTGASTDTQYF. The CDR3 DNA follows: TGTGCCAGCAGCTTCGTTGGGACAGGGGCCAGCACAGATACGCAGTATTTT.

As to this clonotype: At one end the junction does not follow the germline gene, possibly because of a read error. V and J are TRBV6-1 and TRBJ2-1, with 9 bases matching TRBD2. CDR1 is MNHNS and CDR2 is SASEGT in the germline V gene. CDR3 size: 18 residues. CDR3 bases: TGTGCCAGCAGAGAAGGGAATAGCGGGGGCTCGCCGGATAATGAGCAGTTCTTC. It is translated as CASREGNSGGSPDNEQFF.

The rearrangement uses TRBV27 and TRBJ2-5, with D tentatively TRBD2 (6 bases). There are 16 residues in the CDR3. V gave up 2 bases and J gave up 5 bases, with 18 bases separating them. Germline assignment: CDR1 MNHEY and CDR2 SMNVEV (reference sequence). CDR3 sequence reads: CASSLEGRGGAETQYF. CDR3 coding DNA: TGTGCCAGCAGTTTAGAGGGGCGGGGAGGAGCGGAGACCCAGTACTTC.

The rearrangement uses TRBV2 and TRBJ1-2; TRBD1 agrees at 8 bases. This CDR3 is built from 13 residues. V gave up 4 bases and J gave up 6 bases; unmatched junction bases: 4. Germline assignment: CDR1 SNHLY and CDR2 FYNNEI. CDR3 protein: CASSAETGDGYTF. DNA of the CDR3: TGTGCCAGCAGTGCGGAGACAGGGGATGGCTACACCTTC. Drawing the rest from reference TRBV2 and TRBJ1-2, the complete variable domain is EPEVTQTPSHQVTQMGQEVILRCVPISNHLYFYWYRQILGQKVEFLVSFYNNEISEKSEIFDDQFSVERPDGSNFTLKIRSTKLEDSAMYFCASSAETGDGYTFGSGTRLTVV.

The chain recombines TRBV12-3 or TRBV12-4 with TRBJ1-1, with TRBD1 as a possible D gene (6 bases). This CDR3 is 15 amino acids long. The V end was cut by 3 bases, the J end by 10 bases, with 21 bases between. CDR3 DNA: TGTGCCAGCAGTTTGAGGGACACCGCTGCCTGGGGAGCTTTCTTT. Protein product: CASSLRDTAAWGAFF.